This T cell receptor (beta chain) emerged from a study of T-cell reconstitution after alpha-beta-depleted transplantation in children. Study-wide points: One year post-transplant, T-cell counts and diversity were largely derived from T cells produced anew.

This clonotype was recorded once. Its matching antigen is unknown. This sample's TCRbeta library carried unique molecular identifier barcodes. One entry per CDR3 protein results from TCRdb running MiXCR on the PCR reads. Altogether 550,000 to 600,000 distinct CDR3 sequences are present, roughly 23% being singletons, with the ten largest covering 11% to 15%. Sample: PBMCs, mostly from graft donor cells, taken 360 days after TCRalphabeta/CD19-depleted stem cell transplant. This sequence originates from a boy younger than two who had a stem cell transplant for acute myeloid leukemia, so the T cells may come from the graft donor.

CDR3 sequence: CASSPVPDTGELFF. In nucleotides, the CDR3 is TGTGCCAGCTCACCAGTCCCCGACACCGGGGAGCTGTTTTTT. The chain is built from TRBV18 and TRBJ2-2, with D unresolved. Germline-derived CDR1 and CDR2 are KGHSH and LQKENI. V was shortened by 2 bases and J by 3 bases, with 7 bases between the two germline ends. The CDR3 runs 14 residues.